These 2 T cell receptor beta chains originate from one sample sequenced in a study of CD8 T cells in ankylosing spondylitis. General study results and limits: A TCR beta motif made of several highly homologous variants seemed typical of ankylosing spondylitis blood.

In TCRdb, the 5' RACE reads were re-called with MiXCR into one record per CDR3 protein. The sample consists of fewer than 400,000 distinct CDR3 sequences, 20% to 25% of them appearing once. These receptors have no known antigen. The sample was blood, either unsorted or a sorted T cell fraction (not recorded which). The receptors derive from a male donor with ankylosing spondylitis.

The chain couples TRBV5-8 to TRBJ2-7; TRBD2 is a possible D gene (6 bases). The CDR3 has 16 amino acids. The V end was cut by 2 bases, the J end by 6 bases, with 21 bases between. CDR1 SGHTS and CDR2 YDEGEE come from the germline V gene. For the CDR3, the DNA is TGTGCCAGCAGCTTTGATCGGGGGACCACTGGCCTCGAGCAGTACTTC. It yields the protein CASSFDRGTTGLEQYF.

This chain connects TRBV11-2 to TRBJ2-3, with TRBD1 identical over 7 bases. Germline values: CDR1 SGHAT, CDR2 FQNNGV. The CDR3 covers 15 residues. Trimming took 5 bases from V and 7 from J; bases not matched to a gene: 12. The CDR3 sequence is CASSQGTAEGNTQYF. In DNA, the CDR3 is TGTGCCAGCAGCCAAGGGACAGCAGAGGGGAATACGCAGTATTTT.